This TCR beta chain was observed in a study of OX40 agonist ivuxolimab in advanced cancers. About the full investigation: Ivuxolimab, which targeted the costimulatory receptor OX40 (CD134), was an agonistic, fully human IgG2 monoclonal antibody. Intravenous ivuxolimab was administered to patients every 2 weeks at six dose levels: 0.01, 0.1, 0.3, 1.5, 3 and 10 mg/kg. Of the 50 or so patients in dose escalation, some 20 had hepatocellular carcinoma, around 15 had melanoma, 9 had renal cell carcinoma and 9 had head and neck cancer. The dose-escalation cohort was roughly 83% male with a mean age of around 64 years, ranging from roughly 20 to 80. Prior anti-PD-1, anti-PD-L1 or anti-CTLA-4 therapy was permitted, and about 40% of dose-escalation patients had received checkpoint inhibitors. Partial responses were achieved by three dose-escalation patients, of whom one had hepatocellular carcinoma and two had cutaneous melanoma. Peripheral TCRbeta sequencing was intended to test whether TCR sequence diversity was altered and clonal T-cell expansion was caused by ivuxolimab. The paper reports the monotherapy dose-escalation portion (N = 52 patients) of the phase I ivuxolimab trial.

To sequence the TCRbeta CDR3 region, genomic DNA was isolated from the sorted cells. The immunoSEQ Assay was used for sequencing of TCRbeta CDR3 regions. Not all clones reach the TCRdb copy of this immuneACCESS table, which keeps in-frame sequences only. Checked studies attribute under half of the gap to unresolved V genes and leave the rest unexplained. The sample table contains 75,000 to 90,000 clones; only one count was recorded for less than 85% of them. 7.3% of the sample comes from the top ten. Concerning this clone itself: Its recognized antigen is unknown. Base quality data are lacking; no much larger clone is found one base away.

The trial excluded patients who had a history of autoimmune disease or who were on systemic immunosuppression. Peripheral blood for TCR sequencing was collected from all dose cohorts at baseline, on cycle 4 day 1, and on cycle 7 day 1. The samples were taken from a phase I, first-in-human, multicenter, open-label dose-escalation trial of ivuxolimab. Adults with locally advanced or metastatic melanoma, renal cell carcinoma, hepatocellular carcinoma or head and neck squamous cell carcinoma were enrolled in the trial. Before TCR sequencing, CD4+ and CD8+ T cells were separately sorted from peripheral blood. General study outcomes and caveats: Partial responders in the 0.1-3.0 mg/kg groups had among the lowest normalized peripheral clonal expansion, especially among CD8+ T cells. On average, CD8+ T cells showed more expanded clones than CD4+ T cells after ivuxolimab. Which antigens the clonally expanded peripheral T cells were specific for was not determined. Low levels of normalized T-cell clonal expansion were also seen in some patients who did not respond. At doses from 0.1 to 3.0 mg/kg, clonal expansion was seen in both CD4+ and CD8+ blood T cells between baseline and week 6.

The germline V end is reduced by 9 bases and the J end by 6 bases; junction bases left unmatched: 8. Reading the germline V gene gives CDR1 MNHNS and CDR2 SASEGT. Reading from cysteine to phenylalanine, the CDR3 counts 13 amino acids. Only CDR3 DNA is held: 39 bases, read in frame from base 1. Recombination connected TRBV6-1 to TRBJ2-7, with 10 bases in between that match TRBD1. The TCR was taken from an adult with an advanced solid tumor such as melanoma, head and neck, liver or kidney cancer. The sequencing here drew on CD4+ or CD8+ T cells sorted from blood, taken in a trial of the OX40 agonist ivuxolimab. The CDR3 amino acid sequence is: CASRQGALSEQYF. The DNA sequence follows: TGTGCCAGTCGACAGGGGGCACTTAGCGAGCAGTACTTC.